This T cell receptor (beta chain) was captured in a study of shared clonotypes between healthy human individuals. Losses at the gene ends were 7 bases for V and 8 bases for J; bases not matched to a gene: 13. CDR3 length equals 15 residues. CDR1 and CDR2 from the germline V gene are MNHEY and SVGAGI. Clones were read by immunoSEQ multiplex PCR, and TCRdb kept only the in-frame ones, dropping some. In the table there are over 700,000 clones, over 60% of which are singletons. V and J are TRBV6-5 and TRBJ2-1; 8 nucleotides align to TRBD1. This TCR was sampled from a woman aged 25 to 45 in good health. Source material: memory CD4+ T cells sorted from blood. The subset was: CD45RA-negative fraction. The CDR3 region has the DNA TGTGCCAGCATCCCAACCCGGCAGGGGGCCCATGAGCAGTTCTTC. This gives the protein CASIPTRQGAHEQFF.